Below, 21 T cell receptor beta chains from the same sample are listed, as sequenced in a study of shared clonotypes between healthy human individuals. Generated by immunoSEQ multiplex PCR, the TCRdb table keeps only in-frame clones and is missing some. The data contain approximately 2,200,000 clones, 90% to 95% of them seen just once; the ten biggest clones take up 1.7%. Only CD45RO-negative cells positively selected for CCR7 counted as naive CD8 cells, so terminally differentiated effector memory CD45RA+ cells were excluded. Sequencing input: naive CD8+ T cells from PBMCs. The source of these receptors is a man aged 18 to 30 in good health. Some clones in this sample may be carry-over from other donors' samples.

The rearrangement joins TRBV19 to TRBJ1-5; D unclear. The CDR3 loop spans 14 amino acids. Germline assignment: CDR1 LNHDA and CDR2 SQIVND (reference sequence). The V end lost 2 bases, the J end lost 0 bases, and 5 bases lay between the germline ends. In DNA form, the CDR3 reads TGTGCCAGTAGTATAAGCCATAGCAATCAGCCCCAGCATTTT. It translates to CASSISHSNQPQHF. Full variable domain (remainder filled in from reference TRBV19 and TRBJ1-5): DGGITQSPKYLFRKEGQNVTLSCEQNLNHDAMYWYRQDPGQGLRLIYYSQIVNDFQKGDIAEGYSVSREKKESFPLTVTSAQKNPTAFYLCASSISHSNQPQHFGDGTRLSIL.

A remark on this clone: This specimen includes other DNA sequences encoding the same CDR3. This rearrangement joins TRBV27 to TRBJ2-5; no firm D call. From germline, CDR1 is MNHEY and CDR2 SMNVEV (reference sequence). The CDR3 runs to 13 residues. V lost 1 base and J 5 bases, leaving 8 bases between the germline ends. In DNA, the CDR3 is TGTGCCAGCAGTTTATGGGGTGGGGAGACCCAGTACTTC. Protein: CASSLWGGETQYF.

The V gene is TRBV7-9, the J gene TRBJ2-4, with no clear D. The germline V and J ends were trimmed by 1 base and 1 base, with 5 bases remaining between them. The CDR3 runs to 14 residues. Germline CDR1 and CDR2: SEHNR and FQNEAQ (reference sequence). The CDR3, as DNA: TGTGCCAGCAGCTTAGTCACCGCCAAAAACATTCAGTACTTC. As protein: CASSLVTAKNIQYF.

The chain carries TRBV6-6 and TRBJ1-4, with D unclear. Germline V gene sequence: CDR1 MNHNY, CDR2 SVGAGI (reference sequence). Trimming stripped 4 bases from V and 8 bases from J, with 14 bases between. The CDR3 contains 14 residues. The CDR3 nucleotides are TGTGCCAGCAGTTCCTTGGTCGGCTGGGAAAAACTGTTTTTT. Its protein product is CASSSLVGWEKLFF.

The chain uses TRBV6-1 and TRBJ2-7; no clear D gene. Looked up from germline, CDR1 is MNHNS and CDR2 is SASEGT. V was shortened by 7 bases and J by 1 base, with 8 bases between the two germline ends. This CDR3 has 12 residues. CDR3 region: CASIPSSYEQYF. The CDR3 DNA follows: TGTGCCAGCATCCCCAGTTCCTACGAGCAGTACTTC.

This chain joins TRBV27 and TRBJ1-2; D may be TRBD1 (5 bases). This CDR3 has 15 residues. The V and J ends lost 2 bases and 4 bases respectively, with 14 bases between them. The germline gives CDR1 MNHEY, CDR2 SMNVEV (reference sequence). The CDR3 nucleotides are TGTGCCAGCAGTTTAGGGGGGGGGACCACCTATGGCTACACCTTC. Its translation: CASSLGGGTTYGYTF.

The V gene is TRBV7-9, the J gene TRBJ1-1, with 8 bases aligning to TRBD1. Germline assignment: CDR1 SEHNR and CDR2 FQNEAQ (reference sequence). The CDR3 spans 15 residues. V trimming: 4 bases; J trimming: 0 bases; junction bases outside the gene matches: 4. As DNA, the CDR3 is TGTGCCAGCAGCTATCCGGGACAGGTGAACACTGAAGCTTTCTTT. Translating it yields CASSYPGQVNTEAFF. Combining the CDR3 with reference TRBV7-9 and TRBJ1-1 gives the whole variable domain DTGVSQNPRHKITKRGQNVTFRCDPISEHNRLYWYRQTLGQGPEFLTYFQNEAQLEKSRLLSDRFSAERPKGSFSTLEIQRTEQGDSAMYLCASSYPGQVNTEAFFGQGTRLTVV.

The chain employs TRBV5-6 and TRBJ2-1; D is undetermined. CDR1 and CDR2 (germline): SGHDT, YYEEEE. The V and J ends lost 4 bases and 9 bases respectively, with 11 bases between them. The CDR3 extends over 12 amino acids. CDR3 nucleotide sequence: TGTGCCAGCAGCACCGGCCTAGGTGAGCAGTTCTTC. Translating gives CASSTGLGEQFF. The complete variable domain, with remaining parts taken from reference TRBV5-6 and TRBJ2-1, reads DAGVTQSPTHLIKTRGQQVTLRCSPKSGHDTVSWYQQALGQGPQFIFQYYEEEERQRGNFPDRFSGHQFPNYSSELNVNALLLGDSALYLCASSTGLGEQFFGPGTRLTVL.

CDR3 amino acids: CASSTRGQYSLGHQPQHF. In DNA form, the CDR3 reads TGTGCCAGTAGTACTCGCGGCCAGTATTCCCTGGGGCATCAGCCCCAGCATTTT. The J gene is TRBJ1-5, the V gene TRBV19; D may be TRBD1 (5 bases). CDR3 size: 18 residues. With 4 bases removed from V and 5 bases from J, the gap between germline ends came to 24 bases. Germline lookup yields CDR1 LNHDA and CDR2 SQIVND (reference sequence).

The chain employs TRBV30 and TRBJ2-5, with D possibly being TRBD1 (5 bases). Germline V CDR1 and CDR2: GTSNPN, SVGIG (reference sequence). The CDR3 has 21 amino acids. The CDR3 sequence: CASRAMNLGADMTLTTETQYF. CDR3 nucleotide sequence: TGTGCGTCACGCGCCATGAACCTAGGGGCGGACATGACTTTAACAACAGAGACCCAGTACTTC.

The DNA for the CDR3 is TGTGCCAGCAGCCTGAGGGACGGTCGAGGGGACAATGAGCAGTTCTTC. The encoded protein is CASSLRDGRGDNEQFF. V gene TRBV7-8 combines with J gene TRBJ2-1; either TRBD1 or TRBD2 may fit D (5 bases each). Germline CDR1 SGHVS, CDR2 FQNEAQ. CDR3 size: 16 residues. V was pared by 5 bases and J by 5 bases, with 19 bases between.

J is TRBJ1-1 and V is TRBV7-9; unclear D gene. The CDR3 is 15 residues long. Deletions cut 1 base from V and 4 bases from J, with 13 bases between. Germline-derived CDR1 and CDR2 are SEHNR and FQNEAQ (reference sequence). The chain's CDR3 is CASSLGDSGSTEAFF. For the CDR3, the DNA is TGTGCCAGCAGCTTAGGAGACTCCGGCTCCACTGAAGCTTTCTTT.

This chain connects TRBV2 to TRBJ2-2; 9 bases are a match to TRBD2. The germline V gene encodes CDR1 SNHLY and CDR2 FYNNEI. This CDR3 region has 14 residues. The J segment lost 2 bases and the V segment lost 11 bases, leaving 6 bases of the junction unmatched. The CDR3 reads CAGWTSENTGELFF. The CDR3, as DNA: TGTGCCGGGTGGACTAGCGAAAACACCGGGGAGCTGTTTTTT.

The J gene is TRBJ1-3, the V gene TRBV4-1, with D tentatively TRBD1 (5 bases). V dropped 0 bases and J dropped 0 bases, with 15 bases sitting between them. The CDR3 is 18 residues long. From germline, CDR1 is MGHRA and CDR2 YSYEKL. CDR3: CASSQDSGRPHSGNTIYF. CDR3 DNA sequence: TGCGCCAGCAGCCAAGATTCAGGGCGGCCTCACTCTGGAAACACCATATATTTT.

This chain's CDR3 is CASSVGIAGGREQYF. The CDR3 DNA sequence: TGTGCCAGCAGCGTAGGGATAGCGGGAGGCCGGGAGCAGTACTTC. The J gene is TRBJ2-7, the V gene TRBV9; 10 bases align to TRBD2. V lost 0 bases and J lost 7; bases outside the gene matches: 7. Germline lookup yields CDR1 SGDLS and CDR2 YYNGEE. The CDR3 length is 15 residues. The whole variable domain, filled in from reference TRBV9 and TRBJ2-7, reads DSGVTQTPKHLITATGQRVTLRCSPRSGDLSVYWYQQSLDQGLQFLIQYYNGEERAKGNILERFSAQQFPDLHSELNLSSLELGDSALYFCASSVGIAGGREQYFGPGTRLTVT.

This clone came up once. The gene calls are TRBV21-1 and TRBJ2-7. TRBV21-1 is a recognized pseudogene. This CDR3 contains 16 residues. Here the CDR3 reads CASSKGVRQVPYEQYF. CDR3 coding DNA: TGTGCCAGCAGCAAAGGTGTGAGGCAGGTACCCTACGAGCAGTACTTC.

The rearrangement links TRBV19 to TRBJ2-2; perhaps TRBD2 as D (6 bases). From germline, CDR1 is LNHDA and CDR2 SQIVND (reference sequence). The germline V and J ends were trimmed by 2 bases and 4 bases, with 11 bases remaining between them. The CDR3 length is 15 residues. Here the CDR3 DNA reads TGTGCCAGTAGTATAATCGGGGGAAGCACCGGGGAGCTGTTTTTT. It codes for CASSIIGGSTGELFF.

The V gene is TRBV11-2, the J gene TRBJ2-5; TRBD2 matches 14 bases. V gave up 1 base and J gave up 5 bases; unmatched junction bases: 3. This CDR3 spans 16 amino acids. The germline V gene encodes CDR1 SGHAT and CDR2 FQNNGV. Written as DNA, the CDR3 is TGTGCCAGCAGCTTAGGGGGACTAGCGGGAGCTGAGACCCAGTACTTC. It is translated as CASSLGGLAGAETQYF.

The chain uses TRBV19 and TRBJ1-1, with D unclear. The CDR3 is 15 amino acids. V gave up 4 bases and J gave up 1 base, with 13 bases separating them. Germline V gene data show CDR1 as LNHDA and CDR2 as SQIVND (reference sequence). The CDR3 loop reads CASSTRREGNTEAFF. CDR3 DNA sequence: TGTGCCAGTAGTACCCGACGAGAGGGGAACACTGAAGCTTTCTTT.

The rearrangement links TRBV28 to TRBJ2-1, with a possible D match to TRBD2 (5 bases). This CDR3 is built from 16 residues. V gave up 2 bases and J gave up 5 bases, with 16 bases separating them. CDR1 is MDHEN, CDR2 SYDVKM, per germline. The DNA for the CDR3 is TGTGCCAGCAGTTTACTCGAGGGAGTTAGAAACAATGAGCAGTTCTTC. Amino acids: CASSLLEGVRNNEQFF. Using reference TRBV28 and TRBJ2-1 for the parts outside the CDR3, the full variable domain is DVKVTQSSRYLVKRTGEKVFLECVQDMDHENMFWYRQDPGLGLRLIYFSYDVKMKEKGDIPEGYSVSREKKERFSLILESASTNQTSMYLCASSLLEGVRNNEQFFGPGTRLTVL.

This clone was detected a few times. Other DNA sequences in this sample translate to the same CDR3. For the CDR3, the DNA is TGTGCCAGTAGTATAGGGGCGGCGAACACTGAAGCTTTCTTT. It is translated as CASSIGAANTEAFF. The rearrangement joins TRBV19 to TRBJ1-1; D remains unclear. The germline V gene has CDR1 LNHDA and CDR2 SQIVND (reference sequence). This CDR3 region has 14 residues. Between the trimmed V and J ends, which lost 1 base and 1 base, there was a span of 7 bases. The variable domain in full, completed from reference TRBV19 and TRBJ1-1, reads DGGITQSPKYLFRKEGQNVTLSCEQNLNHDAMYWYRQDPGQGLRLIYYSQIVNDFQKGDIAEGYSVSREKKESFPLTVTSAQKNPTAFYLCASSIGAANTEAFFGQGTRLTVV.